This T cell receptor beta chain was sequenced in a study of blood T cell repertoires in COVID-19. Study context: Italy, Spain and the United States were the sources of the convalescent and acute COVID-19 samples.

The V gene end was trimmed by 1 base and the J gene end by 2 bases; junction bases not matched to a gene: 1. The germline CDR1 and CDR2 sequences are SGHRS and YFSETQ. This CDR3 is 15 amino acids long. The study assigned cohorts using participant-reported clinical history. In the original processing: Amplification from reference gene primers served as the basis for estimated nucleated cell counts. Measured with immunoSEQ multiplex PCR; TCRdb has only the in-frame clones, and not every one. V and J calls and clone size are given by that table; D and trimming were obtained from the DNA. The sample shows 140,000 to 150,000 clones, 86% of them seen only once.

This receptor was obtained from a man in his fifties or sixties who had recovered from COVID-19. The chain couples TRBV5-1 to TRBJ1-3; 9 bases line up with TRBD1. The sample comprised PBMCs or T cells enriched from blood (not recorded which). DNA for the CDR3: TGCGCCAGCAGCTTGAGGACAGGGGCTGGAAACACCATATATTTT. Translation: CASSLRTGAGNTIYF. The whole variable domain, remainder taken from reference TRBV5-1 and TRBJ1-3, is KAGVTQTPRYLIKTRGQQVTLSCSPISGHRSVSWYQQTPGQGLQFLFEYFSETQRNKGNFPGRFSGRQFSNSRSEMNVSTLELGDSALYLCASSLRTGAGNTIYFGEGSWLTVV.